The clone carrying this T cell receptor (beta chain) appeared many times. Antigen unknown. TCRdb analysed the 5' RACE reads with MiXCR anew, one entry per CDR3 protein. The sample includes around 34,000 distinct CDR3 sequences, approximately 7.7% of them seen just once. The data were obtained in a study of T-cell memory formation after mild COVID-19. The CDR3 has 13 residues. The germline CDR1 and CDR2 sequences are MNHEY and SVGEGT. V shed 8 bases and J shed 5 bases, with 15 bases lying between them. Points from the study as a whole: Day 15 to 85 contracting clones showed balanced CD4/CD8; day 15 to 37 expanders favored CD4+. SARS-CoV-2 specificity was not confirmed for second-wave clones peaking on day 37.

Input material: PBMCs or a T cell subset sorted from them (not recorded which). The genes are TRBV6-2 or TRBV6-3 and TRBJ2-5; no clear D. The clonotype originates from a man in his late teens or twenties who had mild COVID-19 (a few samples of this study predate the infection). Cell type and time point are not known. DNA of the CDR3: TGTGCCAGCTCATTGGTCTCCTGGGAGACCCAGTACTTC. It translates to CASSLVSWETQYF.